The present T cell receptor beta chain was sequenced within a study of post-analysis software for immune sequencing data (dated by TCRdb to the mid-2010s). Concerning the study at large: Recorded disease courses included relapsing-remitting, secondary progressive and progressive-relapsing multiple sclerosis, with some patients lacking subtype annotation. A subset of samples was prepared in parallel using single-end sample barcoding, then pooled and co-amplified after Illumina adapter ligation. The multiple sclerosis patient repertoires were compared with ten to eleven previously published healthy control repertoires from donors aged roughly 6 to 27 years. Results and caveats for the whole study, not just this receptor: Strong co-clustering of samples prepared in the same batch was shown by direct clustering with F measure, prompting a batch-effect correction. The multiple sclerosis patient group was slightly younger than the control group. Patients showed significantly higher frequencies than controls for about 5 TRBV segments, among them TRBV5-6, TRBV5-1 and TRBV20-1. Multiple sclerosis patients had significantly lower normalized Chao1 diversity than controls, a result that suggests substantial peripheral T-cell clonal expansion.

Libraries were prepared through PCR. Sequencing instrument: Illumina HiSeq 2500. To reduce PCR and sequencing biases, unique molecular identifiers were incorporated into the TCR beta cDNA libraries. About 500,000 cDNA molecules were obtained for every 1 to 10 million input T cells, so each molecule roughly corresponded to one T cell. The patient libraries were prepared and sequenced with the same protocol used for the earlier healthy control dataset. Within a given batch, samples were prepared together, multiplexed and sequenced on the same HiSeq lane. Per the authors' processing: Raw barcoded reads were processed with MIGEC, discarding single-read molecular identifier groups before consensus assembly and CDR3 extraction. VDJtools was used for post-analysis of the clonotype tables, and diversity was normalized by down-sampling every dataset to the size of the smallest sample. In repertoire overlap clustering, CDR3 amino acid sequences, but not nucleotide sequences, were matched to correct batch-related cross-sample contamination. TCRdb's own reprocessing of the public reads used fastp at Q25 and MiXCR and kept productive beta chains. Each CDR3 protein gets just one entry, which takes the most common genes and DNA from the rows behind it. The V and J calls and clone size are TCRdb's, not the authors'. In all, the sample holds hundreds of thousands of distinct CDR3 sequences, and less than 35% of those were seen once. The leading ten clones occupy approximately 0.55% of the sample.

TCR beta repertoires were profiled from peripheral blood of approximately 13 young patients with multiple sclerosis to demonstrate the VDJtools post-analysis software. The multiple sclerosis patients were children and adolescents ranging in age from roughly 6 to 16 years. The junction shows trimming of 4 bases on V and 4 bases on J, plus 19 bases between the germline ends. Measured from the cysteine to the phenylalanine, the CDR3 is 16 residues long. The read is trimmed to its CDR3 DNA, 48 bases read in frame from base 1. The CDR1 and CDR2 encoded by the germline V gene are MNHEY and SVGAGI. With regard to this clonotype: It has no known antigen specificity. Base qualities are missing; no much larger clone stands one base away.

Sequenced input: blood. The chain uses TRBV6-5 and TRBJ2-5; a weak D assignment points to TRBD2 (6 bases agree). The TCR was taken from a girl between 10 and 17 years old with multiple sclerosis. The sequence in DNA is TGTGCCAGCAGTTTGGGGGAGACGACTAGTGGAGAGACCCAGTACTTC. This translates into CASSLGETTSGETQYF.